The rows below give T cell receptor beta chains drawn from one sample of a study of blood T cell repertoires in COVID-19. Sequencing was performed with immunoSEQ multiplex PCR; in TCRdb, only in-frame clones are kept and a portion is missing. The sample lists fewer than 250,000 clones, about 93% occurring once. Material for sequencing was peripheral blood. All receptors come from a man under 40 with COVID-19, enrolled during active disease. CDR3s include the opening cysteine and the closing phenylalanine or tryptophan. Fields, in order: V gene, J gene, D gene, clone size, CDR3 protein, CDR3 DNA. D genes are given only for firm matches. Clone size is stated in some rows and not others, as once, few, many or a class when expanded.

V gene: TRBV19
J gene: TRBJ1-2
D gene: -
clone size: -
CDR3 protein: CASSIGDISNYGYTF
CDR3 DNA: TGTGCCAGTAGTATTGGGGACATCTCTAACTATGGCTACACCTTC

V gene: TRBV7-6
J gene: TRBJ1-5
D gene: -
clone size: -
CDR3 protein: CASSAGPSRWNNQPQHF
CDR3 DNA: TGTGCCAGCAGCGCGGGCCCGTCAAGGTGGAACAATCAGCCCCAGCATTTT

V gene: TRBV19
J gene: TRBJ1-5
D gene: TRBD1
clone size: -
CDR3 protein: CASSLGQGGNQPQHF
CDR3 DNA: TGTGCCAGTAGTCTCGGACAGGGAGGCAATCAGCCCCAGCATTTT

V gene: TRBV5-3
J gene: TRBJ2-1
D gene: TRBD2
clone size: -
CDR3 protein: CARVPGGQFF
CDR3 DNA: TGTGCCAGAGTCCCGGGAGGGCAGTTCTTC

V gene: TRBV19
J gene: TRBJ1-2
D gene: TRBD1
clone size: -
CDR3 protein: CASSTRQGLNYGYTF
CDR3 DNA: TGTGCCAGTAGTACTCGACAGGGTTTAAACTATGGCTACACCTTC

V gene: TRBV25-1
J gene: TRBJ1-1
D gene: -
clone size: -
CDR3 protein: CASSQPRGLNTEAFF
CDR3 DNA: TGTGCCAGCAGTCAACCTAGGGGGTTGAACACTGAAGCTTTCTTT

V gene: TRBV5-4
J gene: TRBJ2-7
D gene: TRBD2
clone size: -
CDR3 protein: CASSPRTSGFYEQYF
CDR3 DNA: TGTGCCAGCAGCCCAAGGACTAGCGGATTCTACGAGCAGTACTTC

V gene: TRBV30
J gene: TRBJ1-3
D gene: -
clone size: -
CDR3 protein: CAWSVLSSGNTIYF
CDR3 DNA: TGTGCCTGGAGTGTACTAAGCTCTGGAAACACCATATATTTT

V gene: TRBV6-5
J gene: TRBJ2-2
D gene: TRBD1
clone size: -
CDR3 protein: CASQRDSSNTGELFF
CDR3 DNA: TGTGCCAGCCAACGGGACAGCTCGAACACCGGGGAGCTGTTTTTT

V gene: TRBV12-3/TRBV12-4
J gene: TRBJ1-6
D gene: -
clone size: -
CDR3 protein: CASSLWSNSPLHF
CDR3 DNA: TGTGCCAGCAGTTTATGGAGTAATTCACCCCTCCACTTT

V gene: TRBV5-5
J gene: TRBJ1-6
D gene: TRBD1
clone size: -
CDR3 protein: CASSWRDRGNNSPLHF
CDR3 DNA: TGTGCCAGCAGCTGGAGGGACAGGGGTAATAATTCACCCCTCCACTTT

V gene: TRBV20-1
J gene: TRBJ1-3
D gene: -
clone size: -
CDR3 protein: CSASGGGLGNTIYF
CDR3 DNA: TGCAGTGCTAGTGGGGGGGGCCTAGGAAACACCATATATTTT

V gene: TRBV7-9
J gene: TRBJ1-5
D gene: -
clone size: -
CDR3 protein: CASSLAHPQGGQPQHF
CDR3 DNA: TGTGCCAGCAGCTTGGCCCACCCACAGGGCGGTCAGCCCCAGCATTTT

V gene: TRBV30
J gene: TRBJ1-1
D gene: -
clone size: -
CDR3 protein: CAWSVAAGNTEAFF
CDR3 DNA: TGTGCCTGGAGTGTAGCAGCAGGGAACACTGAAGCTTTCTTT

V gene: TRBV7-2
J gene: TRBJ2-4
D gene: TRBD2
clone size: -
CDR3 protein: CASSLSGGPGTQYF
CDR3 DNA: TGTGCCAGCAGCTTAAGCGGGGGCCCTGGTACCCAGTACTTC

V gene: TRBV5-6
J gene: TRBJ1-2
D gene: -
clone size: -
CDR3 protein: CASGGGSGYTF
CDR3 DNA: TGTGCCAGCGGGGGAGGTTCTGGCTACACCTTC

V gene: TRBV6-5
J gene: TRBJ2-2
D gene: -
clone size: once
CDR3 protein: CASTPEGSEGGELFF
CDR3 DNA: TGTGCCAGCACCCCAGAGGGAAGTGAGGGCGGGGAGCTGTTTTTT